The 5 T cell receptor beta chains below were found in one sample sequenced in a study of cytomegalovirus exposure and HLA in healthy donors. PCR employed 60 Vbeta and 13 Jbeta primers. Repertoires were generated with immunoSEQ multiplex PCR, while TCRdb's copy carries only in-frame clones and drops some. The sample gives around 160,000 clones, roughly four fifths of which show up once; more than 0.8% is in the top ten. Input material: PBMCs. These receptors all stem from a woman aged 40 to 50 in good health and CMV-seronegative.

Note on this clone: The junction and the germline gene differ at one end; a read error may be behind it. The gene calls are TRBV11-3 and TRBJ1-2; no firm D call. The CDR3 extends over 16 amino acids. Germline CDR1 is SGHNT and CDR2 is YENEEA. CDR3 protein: CASSLEGRGANYGYPF. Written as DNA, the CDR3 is TGTGCCAGCAGCTTAGAGGGCCGGGGAGCTAACTATGGCTACCCCTTC.

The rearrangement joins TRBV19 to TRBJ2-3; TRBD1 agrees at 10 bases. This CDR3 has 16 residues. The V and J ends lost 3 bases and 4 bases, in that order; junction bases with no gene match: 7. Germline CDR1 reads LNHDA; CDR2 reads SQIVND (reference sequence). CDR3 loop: CASSIGGTGESDTQYF. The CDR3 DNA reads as TGTGCCAGTAGTATCGGAGGGACAGGGGAGTCAGATACGCAGTATTTT.

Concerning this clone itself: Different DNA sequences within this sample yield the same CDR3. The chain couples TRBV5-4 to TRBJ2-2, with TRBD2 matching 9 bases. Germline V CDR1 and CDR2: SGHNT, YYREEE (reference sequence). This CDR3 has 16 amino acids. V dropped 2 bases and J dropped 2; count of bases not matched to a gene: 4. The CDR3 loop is CASSLSGRTNTGELFF. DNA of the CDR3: TGTGCCAGCAGCTTAAGCGGGAGGACCAACACCGGGGAGCTGTTTTTT.

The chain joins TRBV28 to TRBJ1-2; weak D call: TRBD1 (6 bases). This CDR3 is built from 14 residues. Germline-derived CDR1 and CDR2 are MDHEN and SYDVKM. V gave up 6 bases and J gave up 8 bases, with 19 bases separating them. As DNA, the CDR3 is TGTGCCAGCAGCACCCCCGGGAGGGGGGACGGCTACACCTTC. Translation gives CASSTPGRGDGYTF.

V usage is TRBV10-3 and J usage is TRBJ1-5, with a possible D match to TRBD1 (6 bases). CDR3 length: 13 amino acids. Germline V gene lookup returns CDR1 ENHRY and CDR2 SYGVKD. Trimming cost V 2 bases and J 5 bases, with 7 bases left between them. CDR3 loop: CAISENRDQPQHF. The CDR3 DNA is TGTGCCATCAGTGAGAACAGGGATCAGCCCCAGCATTTT.